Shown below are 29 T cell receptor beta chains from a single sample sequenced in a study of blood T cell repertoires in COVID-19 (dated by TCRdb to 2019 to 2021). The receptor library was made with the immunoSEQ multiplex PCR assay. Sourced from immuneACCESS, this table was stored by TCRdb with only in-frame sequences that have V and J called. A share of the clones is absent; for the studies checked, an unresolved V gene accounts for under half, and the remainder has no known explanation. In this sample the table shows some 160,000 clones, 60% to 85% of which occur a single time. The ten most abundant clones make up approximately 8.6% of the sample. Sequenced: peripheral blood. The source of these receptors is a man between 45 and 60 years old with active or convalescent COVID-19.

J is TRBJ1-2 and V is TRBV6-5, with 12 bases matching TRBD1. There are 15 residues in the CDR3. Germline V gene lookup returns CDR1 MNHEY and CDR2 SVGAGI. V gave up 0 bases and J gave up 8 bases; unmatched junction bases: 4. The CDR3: CASSYSGQGAWGYTF. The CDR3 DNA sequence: TGTGCCAGCAGTTACTCGGGACAGGGGGCCTGGGGCTACACCTTC.

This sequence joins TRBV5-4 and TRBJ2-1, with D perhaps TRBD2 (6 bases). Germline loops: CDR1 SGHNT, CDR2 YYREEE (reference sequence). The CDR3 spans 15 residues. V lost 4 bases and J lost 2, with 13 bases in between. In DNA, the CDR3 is TGTGCCAGCAGCCGTTCTAGCGATCCCTACAATGAGCAGTTCTTC. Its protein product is CASSRSSDPYNEQFF.

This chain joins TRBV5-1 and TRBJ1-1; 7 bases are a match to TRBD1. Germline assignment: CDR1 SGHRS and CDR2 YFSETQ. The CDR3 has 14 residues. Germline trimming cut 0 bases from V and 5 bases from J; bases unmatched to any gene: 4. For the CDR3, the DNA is TGCGCCAGCAGCTTGGAGACAGGGATGACTGAAGCTTTCTTT. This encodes CASSLETGMTEAFF.

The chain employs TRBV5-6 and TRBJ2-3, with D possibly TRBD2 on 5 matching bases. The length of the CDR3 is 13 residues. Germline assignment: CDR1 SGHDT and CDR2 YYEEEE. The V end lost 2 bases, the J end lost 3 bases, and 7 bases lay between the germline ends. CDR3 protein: CASSFRGTDTQYF. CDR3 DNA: TGTGCCAGCAGCTTCAGAGGGACAGATACGCAGTATTTT.

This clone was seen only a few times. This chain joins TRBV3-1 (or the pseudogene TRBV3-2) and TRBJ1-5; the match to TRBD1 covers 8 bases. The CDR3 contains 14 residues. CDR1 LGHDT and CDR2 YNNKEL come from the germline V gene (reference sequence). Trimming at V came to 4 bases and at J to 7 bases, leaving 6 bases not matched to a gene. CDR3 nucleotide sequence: TGTGCCAGCAGCCCCGGGGACAGGTGGCAGCCCCAGCATTTT. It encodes CASSPGDRWQPQHF.

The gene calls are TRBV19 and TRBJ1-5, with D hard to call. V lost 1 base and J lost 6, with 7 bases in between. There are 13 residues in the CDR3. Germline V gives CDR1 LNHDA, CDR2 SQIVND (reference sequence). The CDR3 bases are TGTGCCAGTAGTATAGCCTCCTCTCAGCCCCAGCATTTT. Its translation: CASSIASSQPQHF.

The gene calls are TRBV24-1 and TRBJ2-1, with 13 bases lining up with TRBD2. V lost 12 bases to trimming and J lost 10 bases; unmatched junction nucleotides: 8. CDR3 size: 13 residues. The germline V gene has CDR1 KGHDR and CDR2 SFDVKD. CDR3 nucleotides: TGTGCCGCAGGGGGACTAGCGGGGTTAGAGCAGTTCTTC. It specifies CAAGGLAGLEQFF.

CDR3 nucleotides: TGTGCCATCAGTGTCGGGACAGGGGGCCCTACTACTAATGAAAAACTGTTTTTT. It codes for CAISVGTGGPTTNEKLFF. The V and J genes are TRBV10-3 and TRBJ1-4; 12 nucleotides agree with TRBD1. The CDR3 has 18 residues. The ends lost 4 bases at V and 2 bases at J; junction bases unmatched: 8. Germline V gives CDR1 ENHRY, CDR2 SYGVKD.

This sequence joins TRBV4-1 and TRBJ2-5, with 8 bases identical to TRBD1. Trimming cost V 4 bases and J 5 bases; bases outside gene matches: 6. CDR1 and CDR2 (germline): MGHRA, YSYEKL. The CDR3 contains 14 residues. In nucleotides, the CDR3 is TGCGCCAGCAGCCCTGGACAGGGAGAGGAGACCCAGTACTTC. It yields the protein CASSPGQGEETQYF.

CDR3 nucleotide sequence: TGCGCCAGCAGCCAAGAGGAGGCGGGAGTCGGCTACGAGCAGTACTTC. Translation gives CASSQEEAGVGYEQYF. This chain links TRBV4-1 with TRBJ2-7; 7 bases are a match to TRBD2. The germline V gene encodes CDR1 MGHRA and CDR2 YSYEKL. J lost 3 bases, V lost 0 bases, and 8 bases had no gene match. The CDR3 runs 16 residues.

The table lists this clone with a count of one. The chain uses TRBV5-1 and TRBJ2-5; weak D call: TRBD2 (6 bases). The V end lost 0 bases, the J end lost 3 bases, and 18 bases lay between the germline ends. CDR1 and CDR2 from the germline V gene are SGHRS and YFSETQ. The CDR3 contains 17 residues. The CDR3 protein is CASSLVGTGRGEETQYF. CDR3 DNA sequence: TGCGCCAGCAGCTTGGTGGGTACCGGGAGAGGCGAAGAGACCCAGTACTTC.

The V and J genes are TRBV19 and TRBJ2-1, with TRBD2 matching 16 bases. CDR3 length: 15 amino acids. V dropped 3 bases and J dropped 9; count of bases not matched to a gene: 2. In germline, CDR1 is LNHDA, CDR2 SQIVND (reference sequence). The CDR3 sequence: CASSMGLAGGREQFF. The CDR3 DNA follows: TGTGCCAGTAGTATGGGACTAGCGGGAGGGCGTGAGCAGTTCTTC.

CDR3 in DNA: TGTGCCAGCAGTGAGGCGGGGTTCATGGACTATGGCTACACCTTC. Amino acid sequence: CASSEAGFMDYGYTF. This rearrangement joins TRBV6-1 to TRBJ1-2; D call uncertain. The CDR3 is made up of 15 amino acids. The V end lost 3 bases, the J end lost 3 bases, and 14 bases lay between the germline ends. Germline values: CDR1 MNHNS, CDR2 SASEGT.

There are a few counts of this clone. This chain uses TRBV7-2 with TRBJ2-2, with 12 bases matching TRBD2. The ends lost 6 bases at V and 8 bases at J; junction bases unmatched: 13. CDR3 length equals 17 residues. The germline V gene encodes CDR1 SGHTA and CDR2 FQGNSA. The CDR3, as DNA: TGTGCCAGCAGACCAGCGGCTAGCGGGAGGGCGATAGGGGAGCTGTTTTTT. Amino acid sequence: CASRPAASGRAIGELFF.

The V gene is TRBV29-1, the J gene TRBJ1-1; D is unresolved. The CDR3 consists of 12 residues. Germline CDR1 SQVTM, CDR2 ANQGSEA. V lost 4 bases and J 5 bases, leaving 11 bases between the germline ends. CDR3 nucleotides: TGCAGCGTTGGGGCAGAGCTGACTGAAGCTTTCTTT. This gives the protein CSVGAELTEAFF.

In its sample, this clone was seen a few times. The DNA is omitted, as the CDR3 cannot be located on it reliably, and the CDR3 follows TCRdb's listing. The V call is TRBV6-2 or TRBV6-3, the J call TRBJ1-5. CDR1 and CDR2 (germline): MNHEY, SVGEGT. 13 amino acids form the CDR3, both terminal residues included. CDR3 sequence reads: CASSSSGWQPQHF.

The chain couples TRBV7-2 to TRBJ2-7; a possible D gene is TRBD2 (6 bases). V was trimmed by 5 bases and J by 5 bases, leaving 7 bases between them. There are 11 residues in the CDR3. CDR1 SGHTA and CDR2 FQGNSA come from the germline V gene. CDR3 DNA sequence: TGTGCCAGCAGCCGGACTAACGAGCAGTACTTC. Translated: CASSRTNEQYF.

The DNA for the CDR3 is TGCGCCAGCAGCCCGGAGACTAGCGGGAATGCCGAGCAGTACTTC. This gives the protein CASSPETSGNAEQYF. J is TRBJ2-7 and V is TRBV5-1, with TRBD2 matching over 11 bases. Germline CDR1 is SGHRS and CDR2 is YFSETQ. V shed 4 bases, J shed 6 bases, and the junction held 9 bases outside the gene matches. The CDR3 loop spans 15 amino acids.

The DNA of the CDR3 is TGCGCCAGCAGCCAGCAGGGGGCTTCCTACGAGCAGTACTTC. It yields the protein CASSQQGASYEQYF. The J gene is TRBJ2-7, the V gene TRBV5-1, with TRBD1 matching 8 bases. This CDR3 is 14 amino acids long. V trimming: 4 bases; J trimming: 1 base; junction bases outside the gene matches: 4. Germline V gene data show CDR1 as SGHRS and CDR2 as YFSETQ.

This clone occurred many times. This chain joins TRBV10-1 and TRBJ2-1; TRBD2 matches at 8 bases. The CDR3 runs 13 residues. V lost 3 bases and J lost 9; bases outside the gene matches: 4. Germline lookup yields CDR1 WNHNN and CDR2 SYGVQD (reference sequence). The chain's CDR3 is CASSELGLGEQFF. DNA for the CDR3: TGCGCCAGCAGTGAACTGGGACTAGGTGAGCAGTTCTTC.

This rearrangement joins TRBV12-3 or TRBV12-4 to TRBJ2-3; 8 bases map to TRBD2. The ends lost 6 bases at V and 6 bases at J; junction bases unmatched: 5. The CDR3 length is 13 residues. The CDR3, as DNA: TGTGCCAGCAGCCAGGGACTAGGGGATACGCAGTATTTT. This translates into CASSQGLGDTQYF.

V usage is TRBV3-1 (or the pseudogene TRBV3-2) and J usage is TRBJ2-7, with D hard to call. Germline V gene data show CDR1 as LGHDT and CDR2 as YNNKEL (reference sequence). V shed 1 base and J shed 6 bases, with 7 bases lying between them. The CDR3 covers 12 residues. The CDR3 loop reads CASSQGGTEQYF. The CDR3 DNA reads TGTGCCAGCAGCCAAGGAGGTACCGAGCAGTACTTC.

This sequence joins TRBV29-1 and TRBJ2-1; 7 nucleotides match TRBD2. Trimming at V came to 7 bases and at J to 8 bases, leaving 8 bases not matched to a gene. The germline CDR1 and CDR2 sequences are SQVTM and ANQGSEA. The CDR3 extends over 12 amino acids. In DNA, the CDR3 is TGCAGCGCCGTGGAACGGGGGGATGAGCAGTTCTTC. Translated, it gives CSAVERGDEQFF.

Written as DNA, the CDR3 is TGTGCCAGCTCGCCGGGACAGGATAATGAAAAACTGTTTTTT. This codes for CASSPGQDNEKLFF. The V gene is TRBV18, the J gene TRBJ1-4; 8 bases agree with TRBD1. With 6 bases clipped from V and 4 bases from J, the junction kept 4 bases outside the gene matches. Germline V gives CDR1 KGHSH, CDR2 LQKENI. The CDR3 is 14 residues long.

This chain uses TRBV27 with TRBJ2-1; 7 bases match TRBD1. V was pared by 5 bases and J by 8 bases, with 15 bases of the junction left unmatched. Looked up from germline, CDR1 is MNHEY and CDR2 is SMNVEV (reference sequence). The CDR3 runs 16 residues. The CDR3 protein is CASSDRDSPPVDEQFF. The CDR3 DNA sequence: TGTGCCAGCAGTGATCGGGACAGCCCACCGGTAGATGAGCAGTTCTTC.

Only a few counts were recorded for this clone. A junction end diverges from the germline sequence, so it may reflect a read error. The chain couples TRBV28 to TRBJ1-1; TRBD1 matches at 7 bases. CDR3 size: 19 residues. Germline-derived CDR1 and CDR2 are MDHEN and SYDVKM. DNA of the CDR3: TGTGCCCGCAGCCGCCGGGGGCAGGGGGGTGGGGGCCATGGCCCTGAAGCTTTCTTT. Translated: CARSRRGQGGGGHGPEAFF.

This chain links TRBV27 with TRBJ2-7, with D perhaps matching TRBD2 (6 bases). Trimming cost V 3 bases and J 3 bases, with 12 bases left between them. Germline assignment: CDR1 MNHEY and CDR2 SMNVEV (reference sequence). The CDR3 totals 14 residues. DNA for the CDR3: TGTGCCAGCAGTTTTCGTGGTAGCGGCTACGAGCAGTACTTC. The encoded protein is CASSFRGSGYEQYF.

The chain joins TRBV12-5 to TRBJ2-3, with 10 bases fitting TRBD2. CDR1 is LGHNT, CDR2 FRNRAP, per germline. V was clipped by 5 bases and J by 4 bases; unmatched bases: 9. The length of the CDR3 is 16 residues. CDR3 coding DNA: TGTGCTAGTGGTCCTCGAGCGGGAGGGATGCCAGATACGCAGTATTTT. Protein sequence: CASGPRAGGMPDTQYF.

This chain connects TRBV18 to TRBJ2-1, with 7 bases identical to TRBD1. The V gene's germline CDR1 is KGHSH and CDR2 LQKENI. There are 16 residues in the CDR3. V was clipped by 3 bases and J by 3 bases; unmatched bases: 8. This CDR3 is CASSPRLGQDYNEQFF. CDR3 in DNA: TGTGCCAGCTCACCCCGGCTAGGACAGGACTACAATGAGCAGTTCTTC. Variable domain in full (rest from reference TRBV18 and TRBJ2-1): NAGVMQNPRHLVRRRGQEARLRCSPMKGHSHVYWYRQLPEEGLKFMVYLQKENIIDESGMPKERFSAEFPKEGPSILRIQQVVRGDSAAYFCASSPRLGQDYNEQFFGPGTRLTVL.